These 17 T cell receptor beta chains share one sample of origin, sequenced in a study of cytomegalovirus exposure and HLA in healthy donors. Use of 60 Vbeta and 13 Jbeta primers characterized the PCR. Repertoires were generated with immunoSEQ multiplex PCR, while TCRdb's copy carries only in-frame clones and drops some. This table holds 100,000 to 150,000 clones, 78% found once. Material: PBMCs. The source is a man aged 25-45 years in good health and CMV-seropositive.

In nucleotides, the CDR3 is TGTGCCAGCAGCCTCCAGGGGACGGACACTGAAGCTTTCTTT. Amino acid sequence: CASSLQGTDTEAFF. This rearrangement joins TRBV6-5 to TRBJ1-1; D may be TRBD1 (6 bases). The CDR3 runs to 14 residues. V was shortened by 6 bases and J by 3 bases, with 14 bases between the two germline ends. CDR1 MNHEY and CDR2 SVGAGI come from the germline V gene.

V usage is TRBV5-4 and J usage is TRBJ2-3; TRBD2 matches 7 bases. After removal of 7 bases from V and 4 bases from J, the junction contained 15 bases not matched to a gene. This CDR3 region has 16 residues. CDR1 SGHNT and CDR2 YYREEE come from the germline V gene (reference sequence). The CDR3 protein is CASGKDGLVVSDTQYF. Here the CDR3 DNA reads TGTGCCAGCGGAAAAGACGGACTAGTGGTATCAGATACGCAGTATTTT.

This rearrangement joins TRBV11-2 to TRBJ1-2, with D uncertain. The CDR3 covers 12 residues. Germline-derived CDR1 and CDR2 are SGHAT and FQNNGV. Between the trimmed V and J ends, which lost 5 bases and 4 bases, there was a span of 8 bases. Written as DNA, the CDR3 is TGTGCCAGCAGCCGGGGAGGCTATGGCTACACCTTC. Residues: CASSRGGYGYTF. Variable domain in full (rest from reference TRBV11-2 and TRBJ1-2): EAGVAQSPRYKIIEKRQSVAFWCNPISGHATLYWYQQILGQGPKLLIQFQNNGVVDDSQLPKDRFSAERLKGVDSTLKIQPAKLEDSAVYLCASSRGGYGYTFGSGTRLTVV.

The J gene is TRBJ2-7, the V gene TRBV19; D is perhaps TRBD1 (6 bases). The CDR3 is made up of 14 amino acids. Germline V gives CDR1 LNHDA, CDR2 SQIVND (reference sequence). V lost 1 base to trimming and J lost 3 bases, with 10 bases between them. This CDR3 is CASSIAEGGYEQYF. CDR3 nucleotide sequence: TGTGCCAGTAGTATAGCGGAAGGGGGCTACGAGCAGTACTTC.

The V and J genes are TRBV25-1 and TRBJ1-2; 7 bases align to TRBD1. V lost 10 bases to trimming and J lost 0 bases; unmatched junction nucleotides: 2. Germline CDR1 MGHDK, CDR2 SYGVNS. The CDR3 totals 12 residues. CDR3 sequence: CATGTANYGYTF. CDR3 sequence (DNA): TGTGCCACCGGGACAGCTAACTATGGCTACACCTTC.

The chain combines TRBV7-8 with TRBJ2-1, with D maybe TRBD2 (6 bases). With 5 bases removed from V and 4 bases from J, the gap between germline ends came to 15 bases. From germline, CDR1 is SGHVS and CDR2 FQNEAQ. CDR3 length: 15 amino acids. The CDR3 is CASSPISGPYNEQFF. CDR3 in DNA: TGTGCCAGCAGCCCAATTAGCGGCCCTTACAATGAGCAGTTCTTC. Combining the CDR3 with reference TRBV7-8 and TRBJ2-1 gives the whole variable domain GAGVSQSPRYKVAKRGQDVALRCDPISGHVSLFWYQQALGQGPEFLTYFQNEAQLDKSGLPSDRFFAERPEGSVSTLKIQRTQQEDSAVYLCASSPISGPYNEQFFGPGTRLTVL.

V is TRBV2 and J is TRBJ2-7; a possible D gene is TRBD2 (5 bases). V lost 5 bases and J 0 bases, leaving 11 bases between the germline ends. The germline CDR1 and CDR2 sequences are SNHLY and FYNNEI. The CDR3 has 14 residues. The CDR3 loop is CASSPGLSSYEQYF. The CDR3, as DNA: TGTGCCAGCAGTCCGGGATTGAGCTCCTACGAGCAGTACTTC.

This clone came up once. The gene calls are TRBV5-4 and TRBJ2-7, with 8 positions matching TRBD1. CDR1 SGHNT and CDR2 YYREEE come from the germline V gene (reference sequence). With V trimmed by 4 bases and J by 3 bases, 9 bases remained unmatched. The CDR3 runs 15 residues. The CDR3 coding sequence is TGTGCCAGCAGCCCGGGAAGGGACAGGTTCTACGAGCAGTACTTC. It yields the protein CASSPGRDRFYEQYF.

This clone was counted a single time. This chain uses TRBV28 with TRBJ2-4, with D unclear. V was pared by 3 bases and J by 8 bases, with 14 bases between. The CDR3 has 14 amino acids. In germline, CDR1 is MDHEN, CDR2 SYDVKM. The CDR3 spells CASSLAAQNDIQYF. DNA for the CDR3: TGTGCCAGCAGTTTGGCCGCACAGAATGACATTCAGTACTTC.

The gene calls are TRBV11-2 and TRBJ1-2; no firm D call. Germline V gene data show CDR1 as SGHAT and CDR2 as FQNNGV. Trimming took off 5 bases at V and 1 base at J, with 17 bases between the two ends. The CDR3 is made up of 16 amino acids. The CDR3 bases are TGTGCCAGCAGCCCCCGGCCTGACGGCGGTAACTATGGCTACACCTTC. Its protein product is CASSPRPDGGNYGYTF.

This clone occurred a few times. The chain couples TRBV11-2 to TRBJ2-7, with 11 bases aligning to TRBD2. Trimming at V came to 5 bases and at J to 2 bases, leaving 5 bases not matched to a gene. Looked up from germline, CDR1 is SGHAT and CDR2 is FQNNGV. The CDR3 runs 15 residues. CDR3 amino acids: CASSPLAGGPYEQYF. The CDR3 nucleotides read TGTGCCAGCAGCCCATTAGCGGGAGGGCCCTACGAGCAGTACTTC.

V and J are TRBV7-8 and TRBJ2-1, with TRBD1 matching 10 bases. The CDR3 has 16 amino acids. The junction had 12 bases not matched to a gene; V was cut back by 4 bases and J by 9 bases. Germline loops: CDR1 SGHVS, CDR2 FQNEAQ. The CDR3 protein is CASSSIGTGVLSEQFF. The CDR3 DNA reads TGTGCCAGCAGCTCTATCGGGACAGGGGTATTGAGTGAGCAGTTCTTC.

V is TRBV27 and J is TRBJ1-5, with unresolved D. Per germline, CDR1 MNHEY and CDR2 SMNVEV (reference sequence). This CDR3 contains 15 residues. Trimming pared 6 bases from V and 2 bases from J, leaving 14 bases between. CDR3 nucleotides: TGTGCCAGCAGCCTATCCGGGAACGGCAATCAGCCCCAGCATTTT. Translation: CASSLSGNGNQPQHF.

The chain couples TRBV7-8 to TRBJ2-7; possibly TRBD2 for D (6 bases). This CDR3 comprises 15 residues. From germline, CDR1 is SGHVS and CDR2 FQNEAQ. The ends were cut back, 5 bases at V and 3 bases at J, with 17 bases in the middle. The CDR3 region has the DNA TGTGCCAGCAGCCAGAGGGTCGGAGGGGACTACGAGCAGTACTTC. Its protein is CASSQRVGGDYEQYF.

The genes are TRBV18 and TRBJ2-1; TRBD2 matches 7 bases. The CDR3 consists of 15 residues. Per germline, CDR1 KGHSH and CDR2 LQKENI. The J segment lost 0 bases and the V segment lost 5 bases, leaving 4 bases of the junction unmatched. CDR3: CASSGGTTSYNEQFF. The CDR3 DNA sequence: TGTGCCAGCTCAGGAGGGACTACCTCCTACAATGAGCAGTTCTTC.

The V and J genes are TRBV6-1 and TRBJ2-1, with 9 bases lining up with TRBD1. Per germline, CDR1 MNHNS and CDR2 SASEGT. V lost 4 bases and J lost 7; bases outside the gene matches: 2. This CDR3 has 13 amino acids. In DNA, the CDR3 is TGTGCCAGCAGTGGCGACAGGGGGAATGAGCAGTTCTTC. It yields the protein CASSGDRGNEQFF.

As for this clone: An end of the junction does not agree with germline; a read error may underlie this. This sequence joins TRBV7-7 and TRBJ1-1; D not resolved. CDR3 length: 13 amino acids. Germline V gene lookup returns CDR1 SSHAT and CDR2 FNYEAQ (reference sequence). The chain's CDR3 is CASSFSSNTEAFF. The CDR3 bases are TGTGCTAGCAGTTTTTCATCGAACACTGAAGCTTTCTTT.